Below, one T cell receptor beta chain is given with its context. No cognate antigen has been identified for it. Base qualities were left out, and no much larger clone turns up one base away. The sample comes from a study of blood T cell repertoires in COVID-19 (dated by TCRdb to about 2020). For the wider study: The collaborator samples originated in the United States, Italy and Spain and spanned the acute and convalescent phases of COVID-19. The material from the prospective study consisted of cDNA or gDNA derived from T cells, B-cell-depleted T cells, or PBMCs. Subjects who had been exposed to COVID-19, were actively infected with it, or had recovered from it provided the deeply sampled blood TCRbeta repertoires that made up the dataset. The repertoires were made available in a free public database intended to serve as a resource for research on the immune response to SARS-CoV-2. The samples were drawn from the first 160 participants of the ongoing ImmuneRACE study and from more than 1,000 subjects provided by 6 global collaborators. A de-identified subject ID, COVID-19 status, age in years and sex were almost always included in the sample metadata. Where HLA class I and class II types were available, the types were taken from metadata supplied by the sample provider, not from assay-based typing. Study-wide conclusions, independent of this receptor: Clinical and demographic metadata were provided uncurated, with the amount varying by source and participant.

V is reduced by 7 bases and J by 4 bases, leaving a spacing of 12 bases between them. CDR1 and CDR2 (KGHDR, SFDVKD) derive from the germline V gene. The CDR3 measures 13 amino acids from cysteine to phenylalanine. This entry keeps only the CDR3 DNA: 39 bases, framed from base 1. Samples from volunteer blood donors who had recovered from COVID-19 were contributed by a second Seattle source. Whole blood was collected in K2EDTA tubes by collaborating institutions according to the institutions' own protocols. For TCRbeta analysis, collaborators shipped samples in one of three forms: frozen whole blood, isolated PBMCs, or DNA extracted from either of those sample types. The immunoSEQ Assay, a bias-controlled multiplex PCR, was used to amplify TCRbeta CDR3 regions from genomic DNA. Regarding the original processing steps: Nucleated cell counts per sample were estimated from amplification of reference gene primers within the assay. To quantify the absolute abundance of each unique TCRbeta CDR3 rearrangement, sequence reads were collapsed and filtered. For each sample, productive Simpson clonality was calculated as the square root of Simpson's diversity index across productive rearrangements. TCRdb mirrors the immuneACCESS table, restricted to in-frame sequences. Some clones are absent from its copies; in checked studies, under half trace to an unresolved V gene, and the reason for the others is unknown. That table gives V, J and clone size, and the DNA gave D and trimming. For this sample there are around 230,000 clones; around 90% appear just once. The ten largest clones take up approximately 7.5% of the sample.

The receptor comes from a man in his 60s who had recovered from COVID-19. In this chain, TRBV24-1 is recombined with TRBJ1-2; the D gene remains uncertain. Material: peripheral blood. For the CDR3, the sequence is CATSPSEGYGYTF. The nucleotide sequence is TGTGCCACCAGCCCTTCGGAGGGCTATGGCTACACCTTC.